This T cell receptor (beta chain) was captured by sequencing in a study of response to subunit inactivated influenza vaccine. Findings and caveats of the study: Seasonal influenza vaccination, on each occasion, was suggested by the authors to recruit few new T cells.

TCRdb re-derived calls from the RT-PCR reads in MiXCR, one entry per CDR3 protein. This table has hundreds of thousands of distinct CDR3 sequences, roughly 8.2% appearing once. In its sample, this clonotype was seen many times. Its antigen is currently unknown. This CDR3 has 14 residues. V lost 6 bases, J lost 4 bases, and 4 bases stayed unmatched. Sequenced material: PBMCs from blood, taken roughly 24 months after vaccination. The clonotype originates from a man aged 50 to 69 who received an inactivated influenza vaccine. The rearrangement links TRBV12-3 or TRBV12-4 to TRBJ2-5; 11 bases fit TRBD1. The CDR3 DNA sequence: TGTGCCAGCAGGACCGGGACAGGGGGAGAGACCCAGTACTTC. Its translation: CASRTGTGGETQYF.